A single TCR beta chain is shown here with its context. Original analysis: How many nucleated cells were present was estimated from reference gene primer amplification. Sequencing used immunoSEQ multiplex PCR; TCRdb keeps in-frame clones, though not all of them. The DNA gave D and trimming, while V, J and clone size come from that table. The table records about 300,000 clones, roughly 87% of them present only once. The data are from a study of blood T cell repertoires in COVID-19. About the research overall: Donors in the United States, Italy and Spain gave samples during acute or convalescent COVID-19. Sources were T cells, B-cell-depleted T cells, or PBMCs; the material itself was cDNA or gDNA.

From germline, CDR1 is MNHEY and CDR2 SMNVEV (reference sequence). Trimming took off 2 bases at V and 7 bases at J, with 12 bases between the two ends. The CDR3 runs to 14 residues. J is TRBJ1-5 and V is TRBV27; tentative D call: TRBD1 (5 bases). Input material: peripheral blood. The TCR was taken from a human donor in a cohort sampled during active COVID-19. Written as DNA, the CDR3 is TGTGCCAGCAGTTTAGGTCAGGGCACCCAGCCCCAGCATTTT. Amino acid sequence: CASSLGQGTQPQHF.